This entry is about one TCR beta chain. Its antigen is unidentified. The data derive from a study of shared clonotypes between healthy human individuals. Measured with immunoSEQ multiplex PCR; TCRdb has only the in-frame clones, and not every one. The repertoire has 2 million to 2.5 million clones, roughly 91% of them found once; the top ten carry approximately 1.7%. The germline V gene has CDR1 SEHNR and CDR2 FQNEAQ (reference sequence). V was trimmed by 5 bases and J by 0 bases, leaving 16 bases between them. The CDR3 length is 16 residues. Findings and caveats of the study: The generation probabilities recorded for non-shared clonotypes fell below those of clonotypes shared by all four donors. Sampling included only blood; tissue repertoires likely differ.

CD8 cells regarded as naive lacked CD45RO, were positively chosen for CCR7, and omitted terminally differentiated effector memory CD45RA+ cells. There were only Caucasian adults among the donors, and all lived in Nashville, Tennessee. This clonotype was obtained from a man younger than 35 in good health. Some clones in this sample may be carry-over from other donors' samples. This rearrangement joins TRBV7-9 to TRBJ1-1, with D tentatively TRBD1 (5 bases). The sample consisted of naive CD8+ T cells from PBMCs. This CDR3 is CASSPRGRGMNTEAFF. The CDR3 DNA follows: TGTGCCAGCAGCCCCCGCGGGCGGGGGATGAACACTGAAGCTTTCTTT. The full variable domain, rest sourced from reference TRBV7-9 and TRBJ1-1, is DTGVSQNPRHKITKRGQNVTFRCDPISEHNRLYWYRQTLGQGPEFLTYFQNEAQLEKSRLLSDRFSAERPKGSFSTLEIQRTEQGDSAMYLCASSPRGRGMNTEAFFGQGTRLTVV.